Below are 22 T cell receptor beta chains sequenced from a single sample in a study of blood T cell repertoires in COVID-19. Some clones are missing from TCRdb's copy, which holds only in-frame ones; the method was immunoSEQ multiplex PCR. The sample lists about 260,000 clones; more than 80% were seen once. The sequenced sample consisted of peripheral blood. These receptor sequences come from a woman aged 40-49 years with acute or convalescent COVID-19.

The chain links TRBV24-1 to TRBJ2-5, with a weak D call TRBD2 (6 bases). V was trimmed by 2 bases and J by 3 bases, leaving 12 bases between them. Per germline, CDR1 KGHDR and CDR2 SFDVKD. The CDR3 loop spans 15 amino acids. CDR3 nucleotide sequence: TGTGCCACCAGTGATTGGGCGTGGGGGGAAGAGACCCAGTACTTC. Protein sequence: CATSDWAWGEETQYF.

V and J are TRBV4-2 and TRBJ1-2; 8 bases agree with TRBD1. Germline CDR1 LGHNA, CDR2 YNFKEQ. This CDR3 has 15 amino acids. With 4 bases clipped from V and 8 bases from J, the junction kept 12 bases outside the gene matches. The CDR3 DNA reads as TGTGCCAGCAGCCTCGCCGGGACAGGCAAAGGGGGCTACACCTTC. Residues: CASSLAGTGKGGYTF.

The chain has TRBV4-1 and TRBJ1-5; weak D call: TRBD1 (6 bases). The V end was cut by 4 bases, the J end by 4 bases, with 14 bases between. The CDR3 extends over 15 amino acids. CDR1 and CDR2 (germline): MGHRA, YSYEKL. CDR3 sequence: CASSPAQTGNQPQHF. The CDR3 DNA reads TGCGCCAGCAGCCCCGCGCAGACAGGTAATCAGCCCCAGCATTTT.

As for this clone: The junction and the germline gene differ at one end; a read error may be behind it. The gene calls are TRBV2 and TRBJ1-1; TRBD1 agrees at 10 bases. The CDR3 consists of 12 residues. Germline V gene data show CDR1 as SNHLY and CDR2 as FYNNEI. In DNA form, the CDR3 reads TGTGCCAGCTGTGATGGGACAGGGGATCCTTTCTTT. Its protein product is CASCDGTGDPFF.

The chain combines TRBV5-1 with TRBJ2-3, with 9 bases identical to TRBD1. This CDR3 spans 14 amino acids. In germline, CDR1 is SGHRS, CDR2 YFSETQ. V lost 4 bases and J lost 6; bases outside the gene matches: 6. CDR3 bases: TGCGCCAGCAGCAACGGACAGGGGTCTGATACGCAGTATTTT. It specifies CASSNGQGSDTQYF.

The genes are TRBV7-2 and TRBJ2-3; TRBD2 aligns across 8 bases. Germline CDR1 SGHTA, CDR2 FQGNSA. This CDR3 is 17 amino acids long. The V segment lost 1 base and the J segment 1 base; nucleotides outside the gene matches: 7. The CDR3 sequence is CASSLGVLRGGTDTQYF. CDR3 sequence (DNA): TGTGCCAGCAGCTTAGGTGTGCTGCGGGGGGGCACAGATACGCAGTATTTT.

J is TRBJ2-6 and V is TRBV15; a weak D match, TRBD1 (5 bases). CDR3 length: 18 residues. The germline gives CDR1 LNHNV, CDR2 YYDKDF (reference sequence). The ends were cut back, 0 bases at V and 0 bases at J, with 12 bases in the middle. The chain's CDR3 is CATSRDLMTASGANVLTF. The CDR3 DNA is TGTGCCACCAGCAGAGATCTAATGACAGCCTCTGGGGCCAACGTCCTGACTTTC.

This chain joins TRBV2 and TRBJ2-5; 7 nucleotides agree with TRBD2. V shed 1 base, J shed 6 bases, and the junction held 5 bases outside the gene matches. In germline, CDR1 is SNHLY, CDR2 FYNNEI. CDR3 length: 14 amino acids. This CDR3 reads CASSEGRGGKTQYF. In nucleotides, the CDR3 is TGTGCCAGCAGTGAAGGGAGGGGAGGGAAGACCCAGTACTTC. Looking up the rest from reference TRBV2 and TRBJ2-5 gives the full variable domain: EPEVTQTPSHQVTQMGQEVILRCVPISNHLYFYWYRQILGQKVEFLVSFYNNEISEKSEIFDDQFSVERPDGSNFTLKIRSTKLEDSAMYFCASSEGRGGKTQYFGPGTRLLVL.

J is TRBJ2-6 and V is TRBV7-9; D not certain. V lost 5 bases, J lost 2 bases, and 19 bases lay in between. The length of the CDR3 is 18 residues. Looked up from germline, CDR1 is SEHNR and CDR2 is FQNEAQ (reference sequence). The DNA for the CDR3 is TGTGCCAGCAGCCAACCGGGTCTCCAGCTCACTGGGGCCAACGTCCTGACTTTC. Protein sequence: CASSQPGLQLTGANVLTF.

This chain connects TRBV19 to TRBJ1-1; 8 bases are shared with TRBD1. Germline CDR1 and CDR2: LNHDA and SQIVND (reference sequence). The length of the CDR3 is 15 residues. Trimming took 6 bases from V and 6 from J; bases not matched to a gene: 12. The CDR3 loop is CASRDLQGGIAEAFF. The CDR3 DNA reads TGTGCCAGTAGGGACTTACAGGGGGGGATTGCTGAAGCTTTCTTT.

The CDR3 bases are TGTGCCAGCAGTCTTCGGGCAGGGCGGAACACTGAAGCTTTCTTT. Its protein product is CASSLRAGRNTEAFF. V gene TRBV27 combines with J gene TRBJ1-1; D might be TRBD1 (5 bases). This CDR3 spans 15 amino acids. CDR1 MNHEY and CDR2 SMNVEV come from the germline V gene (reference sequence). Between the trimmed V and J ends, which lost 5 bases and 1 base, there was a span of 14 bases.

The chain joins TRBV27 to TRBJ2-3; D might be TRBD1 (6 bases). V lost 6 bases to trimming and J lost 2 bases, with 12 bases between them. The CDR3 totals 14 residues. Germline V gene sequence: CDR1 MNHEY, CDR2 SMNVEV (reference sequence). This CDR3 reads CASRSLGATDTQYF. The CDR3 nucleotides are TGTGCCAGCAGGTCGTTGGGGGCCACAGATACGCAGTATTTT.

The CDR3 sequence is CASSTPRGNTEAFF. The CDR3 DNA follows: TGTGCCAGCAGCACCCCGAGAGGGAACACTGAAGCTTTCTTT. The chain couples TRBV6-5 to TRBJ1-1, with D uncertain. Germline V CDR1 and CDR2: MNHEY, SVGAGI. The CDR3 covers 14 residues. Trimming stripped 6 bases from V and 1 base from J, with 12 bases between.

The J gene is TRBJ2-1, the V gene TRBV13, with a tentative D call TRBD2 (7 bases). The germline gives CDR1 PRHDT, CDR2 FYEKMQ (reference sequence). The CDR3 runs to 16 residues. V lost 2 bases and J lost 8, with 19 bases in between. The CDR3 spells CASSLLGEGVVDEQFF. CDR3 sequence (DNA): TGTGCCAGCAGCTTATTGGGGGAGGGGGTCGTTGATGAGCAGTTCTTC.

The gene calls are TRBV5-6 and TRBJ1-2; 7 nucleotides line up with TRBD1. There are 14 residues in the CDR3. J was trimmed by 8 bases and V by 4 bases; bases with no gene match: 11. The germline CDR1 and CDR2 sequences are SGHDT and YYEEEE. The CDR3 here is CASSIGQAYLGYTF. CDR3 DNA sequence: TGTGCCAGCAGCATCGGACAGGCCTACCTCGGCTACACCTTC.

This clone was found many times. This chain uses TRBV4-2 with TRBJ2-1; 12 bases agree with TRBD1. The CDR3 has 18 amino acids. V trimming: 4 bases; J trimming: 7 bases; junction bases outside the gene matches: 14. Germline CDR1 reads LGHNA; CDR2 reads YNFKEQ. Here the CDR3 DNA reads TGTGCCAGCAGCCCCCGTCCAGTCGGGACAGGGGGCTATAATGAGCAGTTCTTC. This encodes CASSPRPVGTGGYNEQFF.

This clone was recorded a few times. The identical CDR3 is also encoded by other nucleotide sequences in the sample. Here the CDR3 reads CASSLVPGNNQPQHF. In nucleotides, the CDR3 is TGTGCCAGCAGCTTAGTTCCAGGGAACAATCAGCCCCAGCATTTT. This rearrangement joins TRBV7-8 to TRBJ1-5, with TRBD1 as a possible D gene (5 bases). Germline values: CDR1 SGHVS, CDR2 FQNEAQ. V gave up 1 base and J gave up 3 bases, with 10 bases separating them. The CDR3 is 15 amino acids. Together with reference TRBV7-8 and TRBJ1-5, the CDR3 gives the full variable domain: GAGVSQSPRYKVAKRGQDVALRCDPISGHVSLFWYQQALGQGPEFLTYFQNEAQLDKSGLPSDRFFAERPEGSVSTLKIQRTQQEDSAVYLCASSLVPGNNQPQHFGDGTRLSIL.

The chain joins TRBV5-5 to TRBJ1-4, with 10 nucleotides matching TRBD1. The junction had 6 bases not matched to a gene; V was cut back by 4 bases and J by 6 bases. Germline CDR1 and CDR2: SGHKS and YYEKEE (reference sequence). This CDR3 has 15 amino acids. DNA of the CDR3: TGTGCCAGCAGCCAGGCGGGACAGGGGCATGAAAAACTGTTTTTT. Translating it yields CASSQAGQGHEKLFF.

The CDR3 coding sequence is TGTGCCAGCAGCCAAGGAGGCGGGTCCTACGAGCAGTACGTC. Amino acids: CASSQGGGSYEQYV. The gene calls are TRBV3-1 (or the pseudogene TRBV3-2) and TRBJ2-7, with a tentative D call TRBD2 (5 bases). CDR1 and CDR2 from the germline V gene are LGHDT and YNNKEL (reference sequence). The CDR3 has 14 residues. The germline V and J ends were trimmed by 1 base and 1 base, with 8 bases remaining between them.

This clone was seen more than once but under ten times. The rearrangement uses TRBV3-1 (or the pseudogene TRBV3-2) and TRBJ1-5; D possibly corresponds to TRBD1 (5 bases). This CDR3 contains 19 residues. With 0 bases removed from V and 0 bases from J, the gap between germline ends came to 18 bases. Germline V gives CDR1 LGHDT, CDR2 YNNKEL (reference sequence). CDR3 sequence (DNA): TGTGCCAGCAGCCAAGACCCGGACCCCACAGGTTATAGCAATCAGCCCCAGCATTTT. Translating gives CASSQDPDPTGYSNQPQHF.

This clone showed up just once. The chain carries TRBV24-1 and TRBJ2-1; 12 positions match TRBD1. The V segment lost 4 bases and the J segment 6 bases; nucleotides outside the gene matches: 9. CDR1 and CDR2 from the germline V gene are KGHDR and SFDVKD. The CDR3 is made up of 17 amino acids. DNA of the CDR3: TGTGCCACCAGTGACCCTTCCGGGACAGGGGGCATCAATGAGCAGTTCTTC. It translates to CATSDPSGTGGINEQFF.

This clone appeared a single time. The chain joins TRBV6-1 to TRBJ2-5; the D gene is possibly TRBD2 (7 bases). The CDR3 loop spans 14 amino acids. Looked up from germline, CDR1 is MNHNS and CDR2 is SASEGT. V lost 3 bases and J lost 7, with 15 bases in between. The CDR3 reads CASSEVGGRGTQYF. CDR3 DNA: TGTGCCAGCAGTGAGGTGGGGGGGCGTGGGACCCAGTACTTC.